This TCR beta chain was identified in a study of radiation and T cells in renal cell carcinoma. Study conclusions and caveats: Top 100 clonotypes averaged about 54% in irradiated versus around 40% in nephrectomy-only tumors.

This clone was detected only a few times. Its antigen remains unknown. The treatment here: treatment-naive control, cytoreductive nephrectomy. Using immunoSEQ multiplex PCR, the repertoire was profiled, and TCRdb retains in-frame clones only, with some absent. The top ten hold around 9.5% of the sample, which has approximately 15,000 clones, 50% to 65% seen once. V gave up 5 bases and J gave up 6 bases, with 13 bases separating them. The length of the CDR3 is 13 residues. Germline V CDR1 and CDR2: SEHNR, FQNEAQ (reference sequence). This clonotype originated in a man aged 40-49 years with renal cell carcinoma. The rearrangement links TRBV7-9 to TRBJ2-5, with D perhaps TRBD2 (5 bases). The sequencing here drew on tumor tissue, taken from a patient whose treatment was nephrectomy without radiotherapy. The CDR3 DNA follows: TGTGCCAGCAGCGATCCAGCGGAACAGACCCAGTACTTC. It specifies CASSDPAEQTQYF.